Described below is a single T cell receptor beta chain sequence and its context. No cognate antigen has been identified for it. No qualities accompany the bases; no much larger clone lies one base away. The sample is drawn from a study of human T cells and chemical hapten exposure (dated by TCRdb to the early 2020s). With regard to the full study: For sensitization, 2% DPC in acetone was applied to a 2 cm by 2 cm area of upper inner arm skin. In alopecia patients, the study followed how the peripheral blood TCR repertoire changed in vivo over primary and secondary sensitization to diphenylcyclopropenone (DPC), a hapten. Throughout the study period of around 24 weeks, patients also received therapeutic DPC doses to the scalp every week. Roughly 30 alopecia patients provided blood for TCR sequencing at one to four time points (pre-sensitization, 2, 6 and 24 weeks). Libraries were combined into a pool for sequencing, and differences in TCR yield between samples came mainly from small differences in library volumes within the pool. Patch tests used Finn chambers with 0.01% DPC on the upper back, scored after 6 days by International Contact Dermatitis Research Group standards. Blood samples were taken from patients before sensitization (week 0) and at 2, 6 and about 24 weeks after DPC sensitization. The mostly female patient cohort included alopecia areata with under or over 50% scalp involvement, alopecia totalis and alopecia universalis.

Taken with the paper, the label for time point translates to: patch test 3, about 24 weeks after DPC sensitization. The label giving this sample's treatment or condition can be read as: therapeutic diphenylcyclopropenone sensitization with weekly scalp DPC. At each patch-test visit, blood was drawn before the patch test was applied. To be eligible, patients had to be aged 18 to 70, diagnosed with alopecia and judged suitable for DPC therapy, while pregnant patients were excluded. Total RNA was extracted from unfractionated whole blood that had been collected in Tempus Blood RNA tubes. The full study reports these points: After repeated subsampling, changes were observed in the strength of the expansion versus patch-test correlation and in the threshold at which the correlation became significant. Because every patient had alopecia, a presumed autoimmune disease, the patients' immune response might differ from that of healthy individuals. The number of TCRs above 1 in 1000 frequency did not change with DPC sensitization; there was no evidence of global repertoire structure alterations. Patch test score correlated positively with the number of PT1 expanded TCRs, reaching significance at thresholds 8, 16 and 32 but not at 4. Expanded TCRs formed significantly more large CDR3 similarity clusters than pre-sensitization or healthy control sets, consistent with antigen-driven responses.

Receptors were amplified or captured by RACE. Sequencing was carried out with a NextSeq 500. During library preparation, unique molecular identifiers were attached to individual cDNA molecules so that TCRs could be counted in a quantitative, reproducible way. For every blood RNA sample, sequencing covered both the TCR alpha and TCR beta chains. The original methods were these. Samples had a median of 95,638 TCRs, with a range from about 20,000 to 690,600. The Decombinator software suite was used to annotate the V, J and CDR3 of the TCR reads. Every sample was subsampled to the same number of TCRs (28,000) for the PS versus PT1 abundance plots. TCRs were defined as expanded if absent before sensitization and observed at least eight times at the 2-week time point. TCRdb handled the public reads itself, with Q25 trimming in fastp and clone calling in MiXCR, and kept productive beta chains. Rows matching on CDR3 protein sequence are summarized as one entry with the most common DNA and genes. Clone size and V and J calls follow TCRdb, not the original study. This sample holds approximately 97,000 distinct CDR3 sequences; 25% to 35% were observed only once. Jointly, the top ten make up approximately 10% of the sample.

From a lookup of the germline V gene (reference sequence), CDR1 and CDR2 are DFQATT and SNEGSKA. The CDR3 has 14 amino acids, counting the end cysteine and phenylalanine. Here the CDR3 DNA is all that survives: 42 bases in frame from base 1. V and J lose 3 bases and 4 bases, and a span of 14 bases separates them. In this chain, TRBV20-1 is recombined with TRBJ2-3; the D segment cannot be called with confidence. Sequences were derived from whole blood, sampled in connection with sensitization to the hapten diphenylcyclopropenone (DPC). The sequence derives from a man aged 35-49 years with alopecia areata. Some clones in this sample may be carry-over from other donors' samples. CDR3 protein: CSASRRVGSDTQYF. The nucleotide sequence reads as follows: TGCAGTGCTAGTCGCAGAGTCGGTTCAGATACGCAGTATTTT.